These T cell receptor beta chains were read from a single sample in a study of PD-1 blockade in classical Hodgkin lymphoma. Some clones are missing from TCRdb's copy, which holds only in-frame ones; the method was immunoSEQ multiplex PCR. The table lists approximately 80,000 clones, under 90% of them singletons, with roughly a fifth in the top ten. The sequenced sample was peripheral blood mononuclear cells (PBMCs), obtained at baseline. Receptors were obtained from a human donor with classical Hodgkin lymphoma. Both conserved end residues are part of each CDR3. The D gene is left open where the match is weak. Clone size is given for some rows only: seen once, a few or many times, or a class if the clone is expanded.

abundance	v_gene	d_gene	j_gene	CDR3nt	CDR3aa
-	TRBV11-1	-	TRBJ2-7	TGTGCCAGCAGCTTAATCTACTCCCTTAACGAGCAGTACTTC	CASSLIYSLNEQYF
-	TRBV15	TRBD2	TRBJ2-1	TGTGCCACCAGCAGTGGACTAGCGGGAGTTTGGAATGAGCAGTTCTTC	CATSSGLAGVWNEQFF
-	TRBV5-4	-	TRBJ1-1	TGTGCCAGCAGCTTGGGAAGGGGTCTTGCGTTCCTCTCTGGTGAAGCTTTCTTT	CASSLGRGLAFLSGEAFF
-	TRBV19	-	TRBJ2-2	TGTGCCAGTAGTATAGCGGGCGCCGGGGAGCTGTTTTTT	CASSIAGAGELFF
-	TRBV15	TRBD1	TRBJ1-3	TGTGCCACCAGCAGAGTCCGGGACAGGGGAGGAAACACCATATATTTT	CATSRVRDRGGNTIYF
-	TRBV13	-	TRBJ2-7	TGTGCCAGCAGCCCACAACCCTCGCGGGAGCAGTACTTC	CASSPQPSREQYF
-	TRBV6-6	-	TRBJ1-5	TGTGCCAGCAGGGGGGATTTGGGAGCTCAGCCCCAGCATTTT	CASRGDLGAQPQHF
-	TRBV6-5	-	TRBJ2-2	TGTGCCAGCAGCCCCGTTACCGGGGAGCTGTTTTTT	CASSPVTGELFF
-	TRBV15	-	TRBJ2-3	TGTGCCACCAGCAGACCCGGGACTCCGGATACGCAGTATTTT	CATSRPGTPDTQYF
once	TRBV21-1	-	TRBJ2-7	TGTGCCAGCAGCCCCCCCTACGAGCAGTACTTC	CASSPPYEQYF
-	TRBV7-6	-	TRBJ2-7	TGTGCCAGCAGCTTATTGGACACTTCCTACGAGCAGTACTTC	CASSLLDTSYEQYF
-	TRBV19	TRBD1	TRBJ2-3	TGTGCCAGTAGTTCCGGGACAGCCTCGTTTTTGGATACGCAGTATTTT	CASSSGTASFLDTQYF
-	TRBV5-4	-	TRBJ1-4	TGTGCCAGCAGCGTGCGGTCCCGAAATGAAAAACTGTTTTTT	CASSVRSRNEKLFF
-	TRBV30	-	TRBJ2-2	TGTGCCTGGAGTCTCCTAAGATCTGCCGGGGAGCTGTTTTTT	CAWSLLRSAGELFF
-	TRBV7-9	-	TRBJ1-4	TGTGCCAGCAGCTTGGCGGTGGGAACTAATGAAAAACTGTTTTTT	CASSLAVGTNEKLFF
-	TRBV10-3	-	TRBJ2-2	TGTGCCATCAGTGAGTCGGGCACCGGGGAGCTGTTTTTT	CAISESGTGELFF
-	TRBV5-4	-	TRBJ1-1	TGTGCCAGCAGCTTAATACCCCCGCAGATGAACACTGAAGCTTTCTTT	CASSLIPPQMNTEAFF
-	TRBV6-1	-	TRBJ2-3	TGTGCCAGCAGTGTCCGGCAGATTAACACAGATACGCAGTATTTT	CASSVRQINTDTQYF
-	TRBV30	TRBD2	TRBJ2-2	TGTGCCTGGATTCGGGCTAGCGGGGGTAGTAGGGAGCTGTTTTTT	CAWIRASGGSRELFF
-	TRBV7-2	-	TRBJ2-7	TGTGCCAGCAGCTTAGGGGGAGGAGGGTCACTCGAGCAGTACTTC	CASSLGGGGSLEQYF
-	TRBV6-5	-	TRBJ1-1	TGTGCCAGCAGTTACTCCGGAGGAAGCTCTGAAGCTTTCTTT	CASSYSGGSSEAFF
-	TRBV30	-	TRBJ2-7	TGTGCCTGGAGTGTCCAGGACGATTACGAGCAGTACTTC	CAWSVQDDYEQYF
-	TRBV30	-	TRBJ1-1	TGTGCCTGGAGTTCAGACAGTCCCATGAACACTGAAGCTTTCTTT	CAWSSDSPMNTEAFF
-	TRBV6-1	TRBD2	TRBJ2-3	TGTGCCAGCAGTGAGGCTAGCGGGAGCTCAGATACGCAGTATTTT	CASSEASGSSDTQYF
-	TRBV15	-	TRBJ2-2	TGTGCCACCAGATGGAGAATGGCTGCCGGGGAGCTGTTTTTT	CATRWRMAAGELFF
-	TRBV5-6	-	TRBJ2-5	TGTGCCAGCATGGACGGAGGCCAAGAGACCCAGTACTTC	CASMDGGQETQYF
-	TRBV6-1	-	TRBJ1-1	TGTGCCAGCAGTGAACGCATGCTAAGTGCTTTCTTT	CASSERMLSAFF
-	TRBV18	TRBD2	TRBJ2-7	TGTGCCAGCTCACCACCCTCACTAGCGGGAGGTGGCGACGAGCAGTACTTC	CASSPPSLAGGGDEQYF
-	TRBV5-6	-	TRBJ2-4	TGTGCCAGCAGCTTAGGGTTGAACATTCAGTACTTC	CASSLGLNIQYF
-	TRBV29-1	TRBD1	TRBJ1-1	TGCAGCGCGTCCCTAGACAGGGGCACTGAAGCTTTCTTT	CSASLDRGTEAFF
-	TRBV7-9	TRBD1	TRBJ1-3	TGTGCCAGCAGGGCAGGGACAGGCTACACCATATATTTT	CASRAGTGYTIYF
once	TRBV6-1	TRBD1	TRBJ2-2	TGTGCCAGCAGTGTACTTCCCGGGACAGGGGCAGGGGAGCTGTTTTTT	CASSVLPGTGAGELFF
-	TRBV4-3	-	TRBJ2-1	TGCGCCAGCAGCCAAGATTGGAGGCAGGGGGGGCATGAGCAGTTCTTC	CASSQDWRQGGHEQFF
-	TRBV21-1	-	TRBJ2-2	TGTGCCAGCAGCCCAGCCGGGGATAAGGGAACGGAAGACGGGGAGCTGTTTTTT	CASSPAGDKGTEDGELFF
-	TRBV14	-	TRBJ2-2	TGTGCCAGCAGCCAAGATTTCTCCGGGGGGGAGCTGTTTTTT	CASSQDFSGGELFF
-	TRBV7-9	-	TRBJ2-2	TGTGCCAGCAGCTTCCGGACCCCCGGGGAGCTGTTTTTT	CASSFRTPGELFF
-	TRBV15	-	TRBJ1-4	TGTGCCACCAGCAGACCGGACAGCATGGGTGAAAAACTGTTTTTT	CATSRPDSMGEKLFF
-	TRBV10-3	-	TRBJ1-2	TGTGCCATCAGTGGAGTTGGCCCTCCTAAAGGGGATGGCTACACCTTC	CAISGVGPPKGDGYTF
-	TRBV9	-	TRBJ2-1	TGTGCCAGCAGTGGGACTGAGCAGTTCTTC	CASSGTEQFF
few	TRBV28	-	TRBJ2-7	TGTGCCAGCAGTTATCAGGGGTACGAGCAGTACTTC	CASSYQGYEQYF
few	TRBV28	TRBD1	TRBJ1-5	TGTGCCAGCAGTTCATCCTCCATCCTCCGGACAGGGAGGACACAGCCCCAGCATTTT	CASSSSSILRTGRTQPQHF
few	TRBV7-9	-	TRBJ1-1	TGTGCCAGCAGCTTAGTTGCGGGCATGAACACTGAAGCTTTCTTT	CASSLVAGMNTEAFF
-	TRBV27	TRBD2	TRBJ2-2	TGTGCCAGCAGAGGACTAGCGGGAGGGCCGACCGGGGAGCTGTTTTTT	CASRGLAGGPTGELFF